The source of this T cell receptor (beta chain) is a study of blood T cells in healthy people across ages. This CDR3 region has 14 residues. CDR1 and CDR2 from the germline V gene are LGHDT and YNNKEL (reference sequence). V shed 5 bases and J 6 bases; nucleotides not matched to a gene: 6. Isolation per sample recovered at least 6.5 million PBMCs. Then a second PCR, running about 7 to 11 cycles, was carried out with a sample-barcoded 5' primer and a J-beta primer mix. Each TCR beta cDNA got a 12-nucleotide random molecular identifier. TCRdb itself ran the 5' RACE reads through MiXCR, one entry per CDR3 protein. The sample lists about 380,000 distinct CDR3 sequences; roughly half were seen once.

The source of this sequence is a man aged 60-69 years in good health. J is TRBJ1-5 and V is TRBV3-1; 8 nucleotides match TRBD1. Sequencing used blood. The CDR3 here is CASSDRGVGQPQHF. The CDR3 coding sequence is TGTGCCAGCAGCGACAGGGGTGTCGGTCAGCCCCAGCATTTT.